This note documents a single T cell receptor beta chain sequence. The source of the sample is a study of blood T cell repertoires in COVID-19. About the research overall: Acute and convalescent COVID-19 specimens originated in the United States, Italy and Spain.

Study processing details: Nucleated cell counts were estimated from reference gene primer amplification. The method was immunoSEQ multiplex PCR; TCRdb's version includes in-frame clones alone and lacks a portion of them. V, J and clone size were drawn from that table, and D and trimming were deduced from the DNA. The sample has some 250,000 clones; about 90% are singletons. The CDR3 consists of 12 residues. V lost 6 bases and J 4 bases, leaving 10 bases between the germline ends. Germline V lookup: CDR1 LNHDA, CDR2 SQIVND (reference sequence). The receptor was isolated from a human donor in a cohort exposed to, infected with or recovered from COVID-19 (not recorded which). The donor label of this sample is uncertain. The chain links TRBV19 to TRBJ2-7; tentatively, D is TRBD2 (5 bases). Specimen: PBMCs or T cells enriched from blood (not recorded which). The CDR3 DNA is TGTGCCAGTAGCCCAGGACTTTACGAGCAGTACTTC. Protein product: CASSPGLYEQYF.